This T cell receptor (beta chain) originates from a study of blood T cells in healthy people across ages. The second PCR ran about 6 to 11 cycles with a sample-barcoded 5' primer and J-beta primers. The template-switch adaptor, which had 12 random nucleotides, put a tag on each cDNA molecule. MiXCR was run by TCRdb on the 5' RACE reads, yielding one entry per CDR3 protein. The table has some 760,000 distinct CDR3 sequences, just under 25% seen once. The CDR3 runs to 15 residues. Germline V gives CDR1 SNHLY, CDR2 FYNNEI. This clonotype was counted between two and nine times. In addition, the sample was reused for a study of T cells of mothers and their children.

The sequencing input was blood. The chain couples TRBV2 to TRBJ2-5; D is perhaps TRBD1 (6 bases). The better agreement between TRBJ2-1 and the DNA end casts doubt on the J call. This clonotype was obtained from a boy between 10 and 17 years old in good health. The CDR3 reads CASSQGTTPYNEQFF. In nucleotides, the CDR3 is TGTGCCAGCAGTCAAGGGACAACACCCTACAATGAGCAGTTCTTC.